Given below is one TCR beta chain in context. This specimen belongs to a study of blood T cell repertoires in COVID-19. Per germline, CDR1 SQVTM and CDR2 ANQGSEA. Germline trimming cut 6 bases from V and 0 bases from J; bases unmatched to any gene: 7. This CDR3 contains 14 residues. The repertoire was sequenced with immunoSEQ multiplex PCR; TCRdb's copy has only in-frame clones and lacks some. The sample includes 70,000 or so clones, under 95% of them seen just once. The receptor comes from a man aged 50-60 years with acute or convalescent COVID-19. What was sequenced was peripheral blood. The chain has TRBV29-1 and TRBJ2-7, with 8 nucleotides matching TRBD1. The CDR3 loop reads CSVKKGTGSYEQYF. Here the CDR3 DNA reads TGCAGCGTAAAGAAAGGGACAGGCTCCTACGAGCAGTACTTC.